Below, 19 T cell receptor beta chains from the same sample are listed, as sequenced in a study of T cell clonality in common variable immunodeficiency. These TCRs' antigens remain unknown. Study-wide points: In common variable immunodeficiency, TCR beta chains reportedly carried fewer deletions and N-nucleotide insertions.

Using immunoSEQ multiplex PCR, the repertoire was profiled, and TCRdb retains in-frame clones only, with some absent. The sample holds roughly 12,000 clones, and no clone turns up only once. The sample taken for sequencing was peripheral blood mononuclear cells. The source of these receptors is a human donor with common variable immunodeficiency.

About this clone itself: The CDR3 end lies 3 residues beyond the end of the read and is filled in from the germline J gene. The genes are TRBV7-6 and TRBJ2-7, with D possibly matching TRBD1 (6 bases). The CDR3 covers 15 residues. Germline loops: CDR1 SGHVS, CDR2 FNYEAQ. The V end lost 5 bases, the J end lost 0 bases, and 14 bases lay between the germline ends. The CDR3: CASSQGTDNSYEQYF. Partial CDR3 DNA: TGTGCCAGCAGCCAGGGGACCGACAACTCCTACGAG.

As concerns this clone: The read terminates 3 residues ahead of where the CDR3 ends, so the germline J gene completes it. The J gene is TRBJ1-5, the V gene TRBV6-2 or TRBV6-3; D is unclear. Germline values: CDR1 MNHEY, CDR2 SVGEGT. This CDR3 region has 14 residues. Trimming stripped 3 bases from V and 3 bases from J, with 9 bases between. CDR3 region: CASSYVGPNQPQHF. CDR3 bases read: TGTGCCAGCAGTTATGTAGGGCCCAATCAGCCC.

The table lists this clone with a few counts. The read stops 3 residues short of the end of the CDR3; the missing end is completed from the germline J gene. This chain uses TRBV18 with TRBJ2-5; 11 bases align to TRBD2. Germline CDR1 and CDR2: KGHSH and LQKENI. V gave up 3 bases and J gave up 1 base; unmatched junction bases: 10. The length of the CDR3 is 18 residues. The DNA read from the CDR3 is TGTGCCAGCTCACCTTTCCGGACTAGCGGGTTAGCCCAAGAGACC. It is translated as CASSPFRTSGLAQET. The full-length CDR3 reads as CASSPFRTSGLAQETQYF.

This clone showed up just a few times. The read ends 3 residues shy of where the CDR3 ends; the end is completed using the germline J gene. The chain has TRBV5-1 and TRBJ2-7; D gene unclear. Germline CDR1 is SGHRS and CDR2 is YFSETQ. CDR3 size: 15 residues. V shed 3 bases and J shed 3 bases, with 16 bases lying between them. The CDR3: CASSYRNPKRYEQYF. The sequenced part of the CDR3 DNA is TGCGCCAGCAGCTATCGAAACCCAAAGCGCTACGAG.

On this clone: Coverage ceases 3 residues before the CDR3 finishes, and the germline J gene fills in the end. This chain links TRBV30 with TRBJ1-5; TRBD1 is a possible D gene (6 bases). The CDR3 contains 12 residues. Germline CDR1 and CDR2: GTSNPN and SVGIG (reference sequence). With 4 bases removed from V and 4 bases from J, the gap between germline ends came to 8 bases. Here the CDR3 reads CAWTRGNQPQHF. The DNA read from the CDR3 is TGTGCCTGGACGAGGGGGAATCAGCCC. Combining the CDR3 with reference TRBV30 and TRBJ1-5 gives the whole variable domain SQTIHQWPATLVQPVGSPLSLECTVEGTSNPNLYWYRQAAGRGLQLLFYSVGIGQISSEVPQNLSASRPQDRQFILSSKKLLLSDSGFYLCAWTRGNQPQHFGDGTRLSIL.

To note about this clone: The read comes to an end 3 residues before the CDR3 does, leaving the germline J gene to fill in the end. V usage is TRBV2 and J usage is TRBJ2-1; D gene ambiguous. Trimming took off 6 bases at V and 0 bases at J, with 15 bases between the two ends. The CDR3 sequence is 16 residues long. The germline V gene encodes CDR1 SNHLY and CDR2 FYNNEI. This chain's CDR3 is CASRRARLSSYNEQFF. The DNA read from the CDR3 is TGTGCCAGCAGACGCGCTAGACTTAGCTCCTACAATGAG.

This clone was picked up a small number of times. The read ends 3 residues early relative to the CDR3; the germline J gene fills the gap. This chain uses TRBV20-1 with TRBJ2-5; 8 positions agree with TRBD1. V was pared by 1 base and J by 4 bases, with 8 bases of the junction left unmatched. The CDR3 loop spans 15 amino acids. Germline V CDR1 and CDR2: DFQATT, SNEGSKA (reference sequence). The part of the CDR3 DNA that was read is TGCAGTGCTAGAGGGATATCTGACAGGGGAGAGACC. This gives the protein CSARGISDRGET. From start to end, the CDR3 is CSARGISDRGETQYF.

Concerning this clone itself: The read is 3 residues too short to cover the CDR3 end, so that end is filled in from the germline J gene. The chain carries TRBV7-6 and TRBJ2-7; a possible D gene is TRBD1 (5 bases). The CDR3 contains 16 residues. In germline, CDR1 is SGHVS, CDR2 FNYEAQ. Trimming took 3 bases from V and 0 from J, leaving 15 bases between them. The CDR3 region is CASSFSSGAHSYEQYF. The CDR3 DNA, read in part, is TGTGCCAGCAGCTTCTCCTCTGGGGCCCACTCCTACGAG.

In its sample, this clone is medium-sized. The missing CDR3 end, 3 residues past where the read stops, is filled in from the germline J gene. The chain recombines TRBV20-1 with TRBJ1-5; D perhaps matches TRBD1 (6 bases). With 6 bases removed from V and 0 bases from J, the gap between germline ends came to 18 bases. The CDR3 is 16 amino acids. Germline V CDR1 and CDR2: DFQATT, SNEGSKA (reference sequence). CDR3 bases read: TGCAGTGCGATCACTTCAGGGGTGGATAGCAATCAGCCC. It yields the protein CSAITSGVDSNQP. In full, the CDR3 reads CSAITSGVDSNQPQHF.

In this sample, this clone turned up a few times. Coverage ceases 3 residues before the CDR3 finishes, and the germline J gene fills in the end. The genes are TRBV7-2 and TRBJ1-6, with D possibly TRBD1 on 5 matching bases. V was trimmed by 1 base and J by 7 bases, leaving 11 bases between them. From germline, CDR1 is SGHTA and CDR2 FQGNSA. This CDR3 is built from 15 residues. The sequenced CDR3 bases are TGTGCCAGCAGCTTAGTGGCGGGGGGGAATTCACCC. This gives the protein CASSLVAGGNSP. Given in full, the CDR3 is CASSLVAGGNSPLHF.

This clone has a handful of counts. The read falls 3 residues short of the CDR3 end, and the missing part is taken from the germline J gene. This sequence joins TRBV13 and TRBJ2-1, with 12 nucleotides matching TRBD2. The CDR3 is 18 amino acids. Germline loops: CDR1 PRHDT, CDR2 FYEKMQ (reference sequence). V gave up 0 bases and J gave up 1 base; unmatched junction bases: 4. The covered CDR3 bases are TGTGCCAGCAGCTTAGGGACTAGCGGGAGTGTATCCTACAATGAG. It encodes CASSLGTSGSVSYNE. The whole CDR3 reads CASSLGTSGSVSYNEQFF. Full variable domain (missing parts from reference TRBV13 and TRBJ2-1): AAGVIQSPRHLIKEKRETATLKCYPIPRHDTVYWYQQGPGQDPQFLISFYEKMQSDKGSIPDRFSAQQFSDYHSELNMSSLELGDSALYFCASSLGTSGSVSYNEQFFGPGTRLTVL.

In its sample, this clone was seen many times. The read terminates 3 residues before the CDR3 end, so the remaining end is supplied by the germline J gene. The rearrangement uses TRBV7-6 and TRBJ2-7, with 9 bases matching TRBD1. V gave up 2 bases and J gave up 5 bases; unmatched junction bases: 7. CDR3 length equals 15 residues. Germline values: CDR1 SGHVS, CDR2 FNYEAQ. CDR3: CASSLSGTGWNEQYF. Partial CDR3 DNA: TGTGCCAGCAGCTTATCCGGGACAGGGTGGAACGAG.

This clone came up a few times. The CDR3 end lies 3 residues beyond the end of the read and is filled in from the germline J gene. The chain carries TRBV7-9 and TRBJ1-1; the D is unclear. This CDR3 spans 13 amino acids. Trimming shortened V by 4 bases and J by 3 bases, and 9 bases separated the two germline ends. Germline lookup yields CDR1 SEHNR and CDR2 FQNEAQ (reference sequence). The sequenced CDR3 bases are TGTGCCAGCAGCTATAAGGGTTACACTGAA. Protein product: CASSYKGYTE. The entire CDR3 protein is CASSYKGYTEAFF.

This clone has only a few counts. Sequencing ends 3 residues short of the CDR3 end; the germline J gene provides the rest. J is TRBJ2-7 and V is TRBV29-1; weak D call: TRBD1 (6 bases). Deletions cut 6 bases from V and 4 bases from J, with 16 bases between. Germline lookup yields CDR1 SQVTM and CDR2 ANQGSEA. This CDR3 is 13 amino acids long. CDR3 DNA (partial): TGCAGCGTGGGTCGGGACACTCCATACGAG. This codes for CSVGRDTPYE. The entire CDR3 is CSVGRDTPYEQYF.

In the case of this clone: From the germline J gene comes the end of the CDR3, since the read stops 3 residues before it. The V and J genes are TRBV18 and TRBJ2-5, with 9 positions matching TRBD1. Germline-derived CDR1 and CDR2 are KGHSH and LQKENI. The CDR3 covers 16 residues. Trimming cost V 4 bases and J 5 bases; bases outside gene matches: 11. CDR3 DNA (partial): TGTGCCAGCTCACGGAACCCGGGACAGGGAAGGGAGACC. Its translation is CASSRNPGQGRET. The whole CDR3 sequence is CASSRNPGQGRETQYF.

There are a few counts of this clone. The read falls 3 residues short of the CDR3 end, and the missing part is taken from the germline J gene. The chain employs TRBV20-1 and TRBJ2-7; TRBD1 matches 7 bases. The CDR3 is 15 residues long. Germline V CDR1 and CDR2: DFQATT, SNEGSKA (reference sequence). After removal of 0 bases from V and 4 bases from J, the junction contained 9 bases not matched to a gene. The CDR3 sequence: CSARDHGTVLYEQYF. The covered CDR3 bases are TGCAGTGCTAGAGACCACGGGACAGTGTTATACGAG.

This clone came up a few times. The read halts 3 residues ahead of the CDR3 end, with the missing end drawn from the germline J gene. V gene TRBV19 combines with J gene TRBJ1-1; D might be TRBD1 (6 bases). The CDR3 is made up of 15 amino acids. Trimming took 6 bases from V and 1 from J, leaving 15 bases between them. Germline CDR1 is LNHDA and CDR2 is SQIVND (reference sequence). The CDR3 bases that were read are TGTGCCAGTAGGGTATTACAGGGTTCGAACACTGAA. This codes for CASRVLQGSNTE. The CDR3 as a whole reads CASRVLQGSNTEAFF.

This clone was seen a handful of times. Read sequence stops 3 residues before the CDR3 end, and the germline J gene provides the missing end. The genes are TRBV29-1 and TRBJ2-7; TRBD1 matches 7 bases. Germline CDR1 and CDR2: SQVTM and ANQGSEA. The CDR3 is 12 residues long. With 5 bases clipped from V and 6 bases from J, the junction kept 7 bases outside the gene matches. Partial CDR3 DNA: TGCAGCGTTATGAAAACAGGGGCCGAG. This codes for CSVMKTGAE. The whole CDR3 sequence is CSVMKTGAEQYF.

In regard to this clone: The read finishes 3 residues shy of the CDR3 end, and the germline J gene is used to complete it. The chain recombines TRBV11-2 with TRBJ2-5; 12 nucleotides align to TRBD2. Trimming at V came to 6 bases and at J to 3 bases, leaving 5 bases not matched to a gene. There are 15 residues in the CDR3. CDR1 and CDR2 (germline): SGHAT, FQNNGV. The CDR3 bases that were read are TGTGCCAGCAGTCACGGACTAGCGGGGAAAGAGACC. It is translated as CASSHGLAGKET. The full CDR3 reads CASSHGLAGKETQYF.